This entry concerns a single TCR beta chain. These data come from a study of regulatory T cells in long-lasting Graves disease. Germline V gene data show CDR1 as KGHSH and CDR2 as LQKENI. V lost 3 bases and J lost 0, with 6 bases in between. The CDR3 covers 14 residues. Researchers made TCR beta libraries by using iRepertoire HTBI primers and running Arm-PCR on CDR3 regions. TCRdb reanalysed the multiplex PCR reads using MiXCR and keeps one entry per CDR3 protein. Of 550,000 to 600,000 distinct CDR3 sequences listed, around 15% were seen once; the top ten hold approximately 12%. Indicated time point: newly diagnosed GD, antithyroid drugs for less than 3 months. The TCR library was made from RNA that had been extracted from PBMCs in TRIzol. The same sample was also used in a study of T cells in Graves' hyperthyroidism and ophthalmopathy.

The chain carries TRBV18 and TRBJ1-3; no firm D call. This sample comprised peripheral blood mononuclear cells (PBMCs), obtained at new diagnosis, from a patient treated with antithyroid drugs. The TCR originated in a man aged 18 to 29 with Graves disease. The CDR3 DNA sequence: TGTGCCAGCTCACCCGCTTTCTCTGGAAACACCATATATTTT. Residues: CASSPAFSGNTIYF. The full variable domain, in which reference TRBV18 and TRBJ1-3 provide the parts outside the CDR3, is NAGVMQNPRHLVRRRGQEARLRCSPMKGHSHVYWYRQLPEEGLKFMVYLQKENIIDESGMPKERFSAEFPKEGPSILRIQQVVRGDSAAYFCASSPAFSGNTIYFGEGSWLTVV.